Below, 30 T cell receptor beta chains from the same sample are listed, as sequenced in a study of OX40 agonist ivuxolimab in advanced cancers. Assay: immunoSEQ multiplex PCR; the TCRdb copy retains only in-frame clones and omits some. The sample records 26,000 or so clones, about 82% being singletons. This material consisted of CD4+ or CD8+ T cells sorted from blood, taken in a trial of the OX40 agonist ivuxolimab. These receptors came from an adult with an advanced solid tumor such as melanoma, head and neck, liver or kidney cancer.

The chain employs TRBV5-6 and TRBJ2-5, with 7 bases lining up with TRBD1. With the DNA end fitting TRBJ2-7 better, the J assignment may be wrong. From germline, CDR1 is SGHDT and CDR2 YYEEEE. This CDR3 region has 14 residues. The CDR3 is CASSLIGQVAEQYF. The CDR3 DNA sequence: TGTGCCAGCAGCTTGATCGGACAGGTGGCCGAGCAGTACTTC.

CDR3 coding DNA: TGCGCCAGCAGCTTGGTCTACGGTTGGCACTACAATGAGCAGTTCTTC. Protein sequence: CASSLVYGWHYNEQFF. This chain links TRBV5-1 with TRBJ2-1; D ambiguous. V lost 0 bases, J lost 3 bases, and 13 bases lay in between. The CDR3 spans 16 residues. Germline CDR1 and CDR2: SGHRS and YFSETQ.

The chain links TRBV2 to TRBJ2-7, with D possibly TRBD1 on 6 matching bases. The length of the CDR3 is 15 residues. V lost 1 base to trimming and J lost 6 bases, with 16 bases between them. Germline V CDR1 and CDR2: SNHLY, FYNNEI. The DNA of the CDR3 is TGTGCCAGCAGTGAAGGAGACGGACAGATGGGCGAGCAGTACTTC. As protein: CASSEGDGQMGEQYF.

This clone showed up just a few times. V usage is TRBV5-4 and J usage is TRBJ1-1; D perhaps matches TRBD1 (6 bases). The CDR3 runs to 12 residues. V was trimmed by 4 bases and J by 5 bases, leaving 9 bases between them. Germline CDR1 SGHNT, CDR2 YYREEE (reference sequence). The CDR3 DNA is TGTGCCAGCAGCGGCAGGGGAACTGAAGCTTTCTTT. It codes for CASSGRGTEAFF.

The chain joins TRBV7-9 to TRBJ2-1, with a weak D call TRBD1 (5 bases). V was shortened by 1 base and J by 9 bases, with 13 bases between the two germline ends. The length of the CDR3 is 14 residues. From germline, CDR1 is SEHNR and CDR2 FQNEAQ (reference sequence). The CDR3 loop is CASSLGVGRGEQFF. The CDR3 region has the DNA TGTGCCAGCAGCTTAGGCGTGGGGCGCGGTGAGCAGTTCTTC. Filled out from reference TRBV7-9 and TRBJ2-1, the complete variable domain reads DTGVSQNPRHKITKRGQNVTFRCDPISEHNRLYWYRQTLGQGPEFLTYFQNEAQLEKSRLLSDRFSAERPKGSFSTLEIQRTEQGDSAMYLCASSLGVGRGEQFFGPGTRLTVL.

The chain joins TRBV2 to TRBJ2-7; 8 nucleotides align to TRBD2. From germline, CDR1 is SNHLY and CDR2 FYNNEI. The CDR3 length is 14 residues. V dropped 8 bases and J dropped 7; count of bases not matched to a gene: 13. The CDR3 bases are TGTGCCAGCGTCGAGGCAGCGGGAGTAAGTGAGCAGTACTTC. It specifies CASVEAAGVSEQYF.

This clone was observed a few times. At the DNA level, this CDR3 is encoded by other sequences in the same sample as well. V is TRBV2 and J is TRBJ2-5; possibly TRBD2 for D (7 bases). V dropped 1 base and J dropped 5 bases, with 14 bases sitting between them. The germline V gene encodes CDR1 SNHLY and CDR2 FYNNEI. CDR3 length: 15 residues. CDR3 nucleotides: TGTGCCAGCAGTGAAGGGGGAGGGGGATTGGAGACCCAGTACTTC. Its translation is CASSEGGGGLETQYF.

This clone was recorded a few times. The chain recombines TRBV7-8 with TRBJ2-1; the match to TRBD2 covers 7 bases. Germline V CDR1 and CDR2: SGHVS, FQNEAQ. The CDR3 runs to 14 residues. The trim removed 4 bases at V and 5 bases at J, leaving 5 bases unmatched. The CDR3, as DNA: TGTGCCAGCAGCTGGAGGCTAGCGGACAATGAGCAGTTCTTC. Encoded protein: CASSWRLADNEQFF. The variable domain in full, with the rest retrieved from reference TRBV7-8 and TRBJ2-1, is GAGVSQSPRYKVAKRGQDVALRCDPISGHVSLFWYQQALGQGPEFLTYFQNEAQLDKSGLPSDRFFAERPEGSVSTLKIQRTQQEDSAVYLCASSWRLADNEQFFGPGTRLTVL.

The chain recombines TRBV5-1 with TRBJ2-1, with 7 bases aligning to TRBD2. The V segment lost 0 bases and the J segment 9 bases; nucleotides outside the gene matches: 3. Germline V lookup: CDR1 SGHRS, CDR2 YFSETQ. The CDR3 runs 13 residues. This CDR3 reads CASSLAGGFEQFF. The CDR3 DNA sequence: TGCGCCAGCAGCTTGGCCGGGGGGTTTGAGCAGTTCTTC.

V is TRBV1 and J is TRBJ2-4; TRBD2, the table's D call, lacks a check against the DNA. TRBV1 has pseudogene status. The length of the CDR3 is 12 residues. CDR3 residues: CTSRGRADIQYF. The CDR3 bases are TGCACCAGCCGCGGGAGGGCGGACATTCAGTACTTC.

J is TRBJ1-2 and V is TRBV10-3; tentative D call: TRBD1 (5 bases). The CDR3 contains 14 residues. Germline V gives CDR1 ENHRY, CDR2 SYGVKD. The V end lost 4 bases, the J end lost 3 bases, and 12 bases lay between the germline ends. The CDR3 bases are TGTGCCATCAGTGGGGGCGATTTGGACTATGGCTACACCTTC. It is translated as CAISGGDLDYGYTF.

The CDR3 protein is CASSLGNQPQHF. The DNA of the CDR3 is TGTGCCAGCAGTTTAGGGAATCAGCCCCAGCATTTT. The J gene is TRBJ1-5, the V gene TRBV28; D is uncertain. The CDR3 totals 12 residues. Trimming left V 2 bases short and J 4 bases short, with 3 bases between. The germline V gene encodes CDR1 MDHEN and CDR2 SYDVKM.

The chain links TRBV7-8 to TRBJ2-1, with D unresolved. Germline loops: CDR1 SGHVS, CDR2 FQNEAQ. The CDR3 covers 13 residues. V shed 5 bases and J shed 10 bases, with 15 bases lying between them. The CDR3 is CASSPRPPREQFF. In DNA, the CDR3 is TGTGCCAGCAGCCCTCGACCCCCCAGGGAGCAGTTCTTC. Full variable domain (rest looked up from reference TRBV7-8 and TRBJ2-1): GAGVSQSPRYKVAKRGQDVALRCDPISGHVSLFWYQQALGQGPEFLTYFQNEAQLDKSGLPSDRFFAERPEGSVSTLKIQRTQQEDSAVYLCASSPRPPREQFFGPGTRLTVL.

The chain carries TRBV16 and TRBJ2-3; TRBD2 might be the D (6 bases). This CDR3 has 15 residues. Germline V gene data show CDR1 as KGHSY and CDR2 as FQNENV. V was cut by 1 base and J by 2 bases, with 10 bases left in between. CDR3 in DNA: TGTGCCAGCAGCCAATATGGGGGGACCACAGATACGCAGTATTTT. The encoded protein is CASSQYGGTTDTQYF.

This clone is judged medium-sized. The chain combines TRBV5-1 with TRBJ1-1; D may be TRBD1 (5 bases). V lost 4 bases, J lost 6 bases, and 16 bases lay in between. The V gene's germline CDR1 is SGHRS and CDR2 YFSETQ. The CDR3 contains 14 residues. This chain's CDR3 is CASSQAGGYAEAFF. The CDR3 DNA is TGCGCCAGCAGCCAGGCCGGGGGGTACGCTGAAGCTTTCTTT.

This rearrangement joins TRBV4-1 to TRBJ2-1; no definite D call. The germline V gene has CDR1 MGHRA and CDR2 YSYEKL. This CDR3 region has 16 residues. The ends were cut back, 0 bases at V and 7 bases at J, with 16 bases in the middle. The chain's CDR3 is CASSQDRRRVRNEQFF. CDR3 coding DNA: TGCGCCAGCAGCCAAGATCGTCGCCGAGTTCGGAATGAGCAGTTCTTC.

The chain links TRBV11-2 to TRBJ1-1, with D hard to call. From germline, CDR1 is SGHAT and CDR2 FQNNGV. The CDR3 has 17 residues. Trimming cost V 5 bases and J 1 base, with 20 bases left between them. The CDR3 is CASSPTGEAGANTEAFF. CDR3 nucleotides: TGTGCCAGCAGCCCTACCGGGGAGGCAGGTGCGAACACTGAAGCTTTCTTT. Full variable domain (rest looked up from reference TRBV11-2 and TRBJ1-1): EAGVAQSPRYKIIEKRQSVAFWCNPISGHATLYWYQQILGQGPKLLIQFQNNGVVDDSQLPKDRFSAERLKGVDSTLKIQPAKLEDSAVYLCASSPTGEAGANTEAFFGQGTRLTVV.

By proportion, this clone is medium-sized. The chain recombines TRBV7-9 with TRBJ2-1; 10 bases agree with TRBD2. Germline values: CDR1 SEHNR, CDR2 FQNEAQ (reference sequence). V trimming: 6 bases; J trimming: 1 base; junction bases outside the gene matches: 6. The CDR3 runs 16 residues. CDR3 bases: TGTGCCAGCAGAGCCCCTAGCGGGAGTTCCTACAATGAGCAGTTCTTC. Its protein is CASRAPSGSSYNEQFF.

V is TRBV7-6 and J is TRBJ2-2, with D maybe TRBD2 (5 bases). The CDR3 length is 14 residues. The V gene lost 3 bases and the J gene lost 7 bases, with 12 bases spanning the gap. Germline V gene data show CDR1 as SGHVS and CDR2 as FNYEAQ. The CDR3 sequence is CASSFLTAGGELFF. As DNA, the CDR3 is TGTGCCAGCAGCTTCCTTACTGCGGGCGGGGAGCTGTTTTTT.

The chain carries TRBV5-4 and TRBJ2-7; a possible D gene is TRBD1 (6 bases). The length of the CDR3 is 14 residues. Germline V lookup: CDR1 SGHNT, CDR2 YYREEE (reference sequence). The V and J ends lost 4 bases and 7 bases respectively, with 18 bases between them. Here the CDR3 reads CASSTGTSSLEQYF. CDR3 in DNA: TGTGCCAGCAGCACAGGGACATCCTCTTTAGAGCAGTACTTC.

This chain connects TRBV6-8 to TRBJ2-7; 9 bases match TRBD1. CDR1 MNHGY and CDR2 SAAAGT come from the germline V gene. This CDR3 has 15 residues. V shed 6 bases and J 3 bases; nucleotides not matched to a gene: 9. The CDR3 nucleotides are TGTGCCAGCAGGCTCCGGGACAGGGTTCTCTACGAGCAGTACTTC. This encodes CASRLRDRVLYEQYF.

The chain joins TRBV10-2 to TRBJ1-5; TRBD1 matches 7 bases. The V gene end was trimmed by 2 bases and the J gene end by 2 bases; junction bases not matched to a gene: 0. The CDR3 has 14 residues. CDR1 WSHSY and CDR2 SAAADI come from the germline V gene. The CDR3 loop reads CASSEDRGNQPQHF. The CDR3, as DNA: TGCGCCAGCAGTGAGGACAGGGGCAATCAGCCCCAGCATTTT.

This clone is deemed medium-sized. The chain links TRBV10-2 to TRBJ1-2; D unresolved. The germline V gene encodes CDR1 WSHSY and CDR2 SAAADI. Trimming stripped 3 bases from V and 7 bases from J, with 18 bases between. There are 15 residues in the CDR3. CDR3 residues: CASSEPRTYRVGYTF. The DNA for the CDR3 is TGCGCCAGCAGTGAACCTCGTACATACCGAGTTGGCTACACCTTC.

As for this clone: Other nucleotide sequences from this sample produce the same CDR3. For the CDR3, the DNA is TGTGCCAGCAGCTTAGCAGGGCGAGAGCAGTTCTTC. It is translated as CASSLAGREQFF. The chain couples TRBV7-9 to TRBJ2-1; no definite D call. V gave up 0 bases and J gave up 10 bases, with 7 bases separating them. Germline-derived CDR1 and CDR2 are SEHNR and FQNEAQ (reference sequence). This CDR3 is built from 12 residues.

The rearrangement links TRBV7-9 to TRBJ2-7; 8 nucleotides line up with TRBD1. The CDR3 spans 14 residues. Per germline, CDR1 SEHNR and CDR2 FQNEAQ (reference sequence). The V segment lost 4 bases and the J segment 2 bases; nucleotides outside the gene matches: 4. The CDR3 spells CASSSPDRAYEQYF. For the CDR3, the DNA is TGTGCCAGCAGCTCCCCGGACAGGGCCTACGAGCAGTACTTC.

V and J are TRBV6-4 and TRBJ2-3, with D tentatively TRBD1 or TRBD2 (6 bases each). Germline values: CDR1 MRHNA, CDR2 SNTAGT. Trimming took 3 bases from V and 0 from J, leaving 10 bases between them. The CDR3 has 15 residues. DNA for the CDR3: TGTGCCAGCAGTGAGACCGGGGGCAGCACAGATACGCAGTATTTT. Translating gives CASSETGGSTDTQYF.

The chain has TRBV14 and TRBJ1-1; TRBD1 might be the D (5 bases). Trimming took off 3 bases at V and 2 bases at J, with 19 bases between the two ends. The V gene's germline CDR1 is SGHDN and CDR2 FVKESK. The CDR3 is 17 residues long. The DNA for the CDR3 is TGTGCCAGCAGCCAGGGTCCTAGAGAGGGGAGAAACACTGAAGCTTTCTTT. Its protein product is CASSQGPREGRNTEAFF.

The chain recombines TRBV30 with TRBJ1-5; D is perhaps TRBD1 (5 bases). Trimming took 0 bases from V and 5 from J, leaving 11 bases between them. The germline V gene encodes CDR1 GTSNPN and CDR2 SVGIG (reference sequence). This CDR3 spans 14 amino acids. The CDR3 is CAWSVSQGYQPQHF. DNA of the CDR3: TGTGCCTGGAGTGTATCGCAGGGCTATCAGCCCCAGCATTTT.

The V and J genes are TRBV6-1 and TRBJ2-7; possible D gene TRBD1, 7 bases. The CDR3 consists of 15 residues. The germline V and J ends were trimmed by 7 bases and 2 bases, with 18 bases remaining between them. From germline, CDR1 is MNHNS and CDR2 SASEGT. CDR3 sequence reads: CASTDRASETYEQYF. DNA of the CDR3: TGTGCCAGCACCGACAGGGCTAGCGAGACCTACGAGCAGTACTTC.

This clone has only one observation. The sample carries other DNA sequences with the same CDR3. This chain connects TRBV11-2 to TRBJ2-1; D gene uncertain. V lost 1 base, J lost 13 bases, and 14 bases lay in between. This CDR3 region has 13 residues. CDR1 is SGHAT and CDR2 is FQNNGV in the germline V gene. Written as DNA, the CDR3 is TGTGCCAGCAGCTTAGTAGGCCGCATCCCACAGTTCTTC. It codes for CASSLVGRIPQFF.